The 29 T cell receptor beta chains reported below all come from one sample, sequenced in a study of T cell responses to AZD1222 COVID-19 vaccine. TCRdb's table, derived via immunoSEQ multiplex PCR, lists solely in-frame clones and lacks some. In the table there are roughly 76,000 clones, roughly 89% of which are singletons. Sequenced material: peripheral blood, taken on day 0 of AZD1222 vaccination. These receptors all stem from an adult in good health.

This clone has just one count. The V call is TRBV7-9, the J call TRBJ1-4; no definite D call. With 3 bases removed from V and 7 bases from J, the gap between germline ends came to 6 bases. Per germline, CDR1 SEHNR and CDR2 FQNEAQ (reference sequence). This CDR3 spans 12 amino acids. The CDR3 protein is CASSFVPEKLFF. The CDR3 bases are TGTGCCAGCAGCTTCGTCCCTGAAAAACTGTTTTTT.

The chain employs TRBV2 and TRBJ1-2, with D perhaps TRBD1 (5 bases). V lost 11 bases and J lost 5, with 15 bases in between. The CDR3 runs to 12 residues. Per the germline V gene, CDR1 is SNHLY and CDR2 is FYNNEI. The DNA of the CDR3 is TGTGCCGGAGCGGGTGGGGGGTATGGCTACACCTTC. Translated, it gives CAGAGGGYGYTF.

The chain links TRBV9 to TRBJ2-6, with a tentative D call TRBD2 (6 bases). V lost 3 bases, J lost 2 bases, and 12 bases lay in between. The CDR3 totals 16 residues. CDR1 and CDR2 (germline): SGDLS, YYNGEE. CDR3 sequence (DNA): TGTGCCAGCAGCGGCGGGGCGGGTACTGGGGCCAACGTCCTGACTTTC. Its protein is CASSGGAGTGANVLTF.

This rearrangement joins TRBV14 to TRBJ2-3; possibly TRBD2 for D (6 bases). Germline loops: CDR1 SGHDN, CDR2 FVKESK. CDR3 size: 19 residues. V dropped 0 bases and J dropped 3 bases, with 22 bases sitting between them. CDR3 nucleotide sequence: TGTGCCAGCAGCCAAGAATTCGGATTGCGGGACCCAAAGACAGATACGCAGTATTTT. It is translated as CASSQEFGLRDPKTDTQYF.

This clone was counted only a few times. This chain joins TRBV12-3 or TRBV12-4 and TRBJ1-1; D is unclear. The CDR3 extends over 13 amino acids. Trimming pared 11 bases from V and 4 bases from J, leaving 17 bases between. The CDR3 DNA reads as TGTGCCTGTAACAGAGAGGAAAGCACTGAAGCTTTCTTT. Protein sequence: CACNREESTEAFF.

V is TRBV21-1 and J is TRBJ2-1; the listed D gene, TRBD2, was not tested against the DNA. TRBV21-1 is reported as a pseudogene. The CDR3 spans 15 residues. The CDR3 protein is CASSKGLAGYNEQFF. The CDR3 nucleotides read TGTGCCAGCAGCAAAGGACTAGCGGGGTACAATGAGCAGTTCTTC.

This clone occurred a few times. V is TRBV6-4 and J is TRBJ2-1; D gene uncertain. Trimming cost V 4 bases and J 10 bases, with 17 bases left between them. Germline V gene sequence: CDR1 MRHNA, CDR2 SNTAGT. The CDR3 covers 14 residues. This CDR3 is CASSAVFRPSEQFF. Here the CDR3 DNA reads TGTGCCAGCAGTGCCGTGTTTCGGCCCTCGGAGCAGTTCTTC.

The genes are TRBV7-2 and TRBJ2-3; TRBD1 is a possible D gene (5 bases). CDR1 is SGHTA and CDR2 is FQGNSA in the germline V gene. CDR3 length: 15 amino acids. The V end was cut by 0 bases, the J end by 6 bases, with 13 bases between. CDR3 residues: CASSLARQYRDTQYF. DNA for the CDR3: TGTGCCAGCAGCTTAGCGCGACAATACAGGGATACGCAGTATTTT.

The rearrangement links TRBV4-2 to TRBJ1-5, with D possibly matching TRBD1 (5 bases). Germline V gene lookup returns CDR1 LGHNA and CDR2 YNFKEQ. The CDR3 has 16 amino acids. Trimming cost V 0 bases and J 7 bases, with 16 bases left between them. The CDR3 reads CASSQDGGQGQQPQHF. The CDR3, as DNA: TGTGCCAGCAGCCAAGATGGGGGTCAGGGTCAGCAGCCCCAGCATTTT.

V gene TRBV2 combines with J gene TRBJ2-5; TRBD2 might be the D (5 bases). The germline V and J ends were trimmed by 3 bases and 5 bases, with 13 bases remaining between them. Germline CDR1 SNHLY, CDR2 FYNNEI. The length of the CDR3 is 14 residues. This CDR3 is CASSDWTARETQYF. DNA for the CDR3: TGTGCCAGCAGTGATTGGACTGCCCGGGAGACCCAGTACTTC.

CDR3: CASWGDRGQETQYF. The DNA of the CDR3 is TGTGCCAGCTGGGGAGACAGGGGGCAAGAGACCCAGTACTTC. The chain links TRBV2 to TRBJ2-5; 9 nucleotides align to TRBD1. Per the germline V gene, CDR1 is SNHLY and CDR2 is FYNNEI. V lost 8 bases to trimming and J lost 2 bases; unmatched junction nucleotides: 6. The CDR3 sequence is 14 residues long.

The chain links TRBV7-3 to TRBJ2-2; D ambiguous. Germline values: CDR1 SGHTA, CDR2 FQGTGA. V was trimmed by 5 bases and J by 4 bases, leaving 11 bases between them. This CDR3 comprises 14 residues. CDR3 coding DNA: TGTGCCAGCAGCGTCGGACGGTCCACCGGGGAGCTGTTTTTT. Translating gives CASSVGRSTGELFF. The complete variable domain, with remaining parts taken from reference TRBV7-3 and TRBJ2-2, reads GAGVSQTPSNKVTEKGKYVELRCDPISGHTALYWYRQSLGQGPEFLIYFQGTGAADDSGLPNDRFFAVRPEGSVSTLKIQRTERGDSAVYLCASSVGRSTGELFFGEGSRLTVL.

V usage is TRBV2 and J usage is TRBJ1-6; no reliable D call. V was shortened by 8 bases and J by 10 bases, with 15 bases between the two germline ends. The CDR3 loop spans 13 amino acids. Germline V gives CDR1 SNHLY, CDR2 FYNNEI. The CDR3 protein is CASSRGLPSPLHF. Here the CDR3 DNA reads TGTGCCAGCTCTCGGGGATTACCCTCACCCCTCCACTTT.

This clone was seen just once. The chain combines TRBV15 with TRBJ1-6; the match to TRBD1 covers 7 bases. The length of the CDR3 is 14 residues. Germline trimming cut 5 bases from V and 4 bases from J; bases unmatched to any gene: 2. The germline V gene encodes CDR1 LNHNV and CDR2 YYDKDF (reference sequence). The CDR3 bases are TGTGCCACCAGCGCGGGACAGTATAATTCACCCCTCCACTTT. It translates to CATSAGQYNSPLHF.

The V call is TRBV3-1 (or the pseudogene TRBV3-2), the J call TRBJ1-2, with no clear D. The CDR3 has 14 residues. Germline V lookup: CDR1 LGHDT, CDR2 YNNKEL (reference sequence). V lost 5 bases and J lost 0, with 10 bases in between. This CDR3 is CASSKRTSNYGYTF. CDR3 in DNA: TGTGCCAGCAGCAAAAGGACGTCTAACTATGGCTACACCTTC.

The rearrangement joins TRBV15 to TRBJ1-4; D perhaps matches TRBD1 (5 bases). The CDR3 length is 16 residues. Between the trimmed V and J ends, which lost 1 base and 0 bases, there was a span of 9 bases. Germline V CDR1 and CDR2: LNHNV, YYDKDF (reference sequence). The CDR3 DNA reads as TGTGCCACCAGCAGAGTGGGGGGAGCAACTAATGAAAAACTGTTTTTT. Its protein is CATSRVGGATNEKLFF.

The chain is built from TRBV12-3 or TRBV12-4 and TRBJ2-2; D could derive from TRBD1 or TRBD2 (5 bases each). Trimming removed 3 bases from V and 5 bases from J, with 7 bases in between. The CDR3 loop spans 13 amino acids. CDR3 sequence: CASSLGVTGELFF. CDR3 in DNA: TGTGCCAGCAGTTTGGGGGTTACCGGGGAGCTGTTTTTT.

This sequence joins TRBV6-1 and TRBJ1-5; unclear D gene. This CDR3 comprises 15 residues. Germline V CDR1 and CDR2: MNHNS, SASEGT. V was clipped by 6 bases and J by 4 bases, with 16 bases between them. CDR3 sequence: CASRSLGGRNQPQHF. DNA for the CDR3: TGTGCCAGCAGATCCCTGGGAGGGAGAAATCAGCCCCAGCATTTT.

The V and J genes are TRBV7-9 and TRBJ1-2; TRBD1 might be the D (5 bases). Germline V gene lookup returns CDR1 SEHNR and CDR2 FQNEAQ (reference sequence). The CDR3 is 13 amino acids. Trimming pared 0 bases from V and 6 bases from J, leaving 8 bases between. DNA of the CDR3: TGTGCCAGCAGCTTAGCAGGGGTTGATGGCTACACCTTC. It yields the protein CASSLAGVDGYTF. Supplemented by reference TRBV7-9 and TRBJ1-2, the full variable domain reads DTGVSQNPRHKITKRGQNVTFRCDPISEHNRLYWYRQTLGQGPEFLTYFQNEAQLEKSRLLSDRFSAERPKGSFSTLEIQRTEQGDSAMYLCASSLAGVDGYTFGSGTRLTVV.

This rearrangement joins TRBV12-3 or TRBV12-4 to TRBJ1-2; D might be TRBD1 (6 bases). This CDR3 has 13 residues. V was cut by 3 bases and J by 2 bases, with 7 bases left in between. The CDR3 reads CASSLGANYGYTF. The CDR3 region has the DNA TGTGCCAGCAGTTTGGGGGCCAACTATGGCTACACCTTC.

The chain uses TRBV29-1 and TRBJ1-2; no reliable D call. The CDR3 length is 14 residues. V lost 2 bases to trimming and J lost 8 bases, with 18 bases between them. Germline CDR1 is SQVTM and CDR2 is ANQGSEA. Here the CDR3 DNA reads TGCAGCGTTGAAAGTATAGGGATGCATAACGGCTACACCTTC. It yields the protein CSVESIGMHNGYTF.

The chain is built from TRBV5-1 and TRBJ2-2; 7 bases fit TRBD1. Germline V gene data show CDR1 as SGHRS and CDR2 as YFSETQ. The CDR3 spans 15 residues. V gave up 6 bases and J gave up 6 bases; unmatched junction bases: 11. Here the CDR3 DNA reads TGCGCCAGCAACGACCGACAGGGTGGGTCCGGGGAGCTGTTTTTT. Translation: CASNDRQGGSGELFF.

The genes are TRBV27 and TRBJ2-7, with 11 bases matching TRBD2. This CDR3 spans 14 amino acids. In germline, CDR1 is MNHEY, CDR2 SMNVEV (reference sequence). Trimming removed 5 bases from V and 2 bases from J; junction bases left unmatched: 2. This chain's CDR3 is CASSLSGRAYEQYF. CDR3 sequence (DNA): TGTGCCAGCAGTCTTAGCGGGAGGGCCTACGAGCAGTACTTC.

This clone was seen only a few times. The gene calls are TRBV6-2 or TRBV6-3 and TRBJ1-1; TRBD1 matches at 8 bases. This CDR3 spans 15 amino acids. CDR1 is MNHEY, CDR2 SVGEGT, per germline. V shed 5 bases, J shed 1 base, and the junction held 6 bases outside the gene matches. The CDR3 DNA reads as TGTGCCAGCAGTACTTTTGACAGGGGGAACACTGAAGCTTTCTTT. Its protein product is CASSTFDRGNTEAFF.

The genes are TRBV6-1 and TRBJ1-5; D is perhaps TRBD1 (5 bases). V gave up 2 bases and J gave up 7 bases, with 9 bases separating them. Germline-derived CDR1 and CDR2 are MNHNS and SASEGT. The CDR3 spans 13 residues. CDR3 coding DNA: TGTGCCAGCAGTGAATACAGGAACCAGCCCCAGCATTTT. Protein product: CASSEYRNQPQHF.

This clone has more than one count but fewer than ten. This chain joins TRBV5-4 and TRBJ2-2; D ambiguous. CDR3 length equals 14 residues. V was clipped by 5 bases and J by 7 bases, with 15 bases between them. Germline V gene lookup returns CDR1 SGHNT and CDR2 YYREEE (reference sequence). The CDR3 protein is CASSPKDLGGELFF. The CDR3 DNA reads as TGTGCCAGCAGTCCTAAGGACCTCGGCGGGGAGCTGTTTTTT.

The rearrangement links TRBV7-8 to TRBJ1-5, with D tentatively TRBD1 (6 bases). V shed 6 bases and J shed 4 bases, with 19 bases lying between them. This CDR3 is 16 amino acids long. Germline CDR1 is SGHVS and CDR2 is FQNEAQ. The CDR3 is CASSHRRAGQNQPQHF. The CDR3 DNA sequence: TGTGCCAGCAGTCATCGTCGTGCGGGACAAAATCAGCCCCAGCATTTT.

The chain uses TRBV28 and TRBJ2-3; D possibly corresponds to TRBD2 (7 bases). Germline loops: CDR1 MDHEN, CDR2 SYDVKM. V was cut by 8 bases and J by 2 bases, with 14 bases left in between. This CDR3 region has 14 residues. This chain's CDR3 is CASFAGAHTDTQYF. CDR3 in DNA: TGTGCCAGCTTTGCGGGGGCCCACACAGATACGCAGTATTTT.

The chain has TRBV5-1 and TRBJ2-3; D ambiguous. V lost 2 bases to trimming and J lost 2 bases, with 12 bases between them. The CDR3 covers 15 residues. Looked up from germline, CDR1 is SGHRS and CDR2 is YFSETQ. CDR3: CASSFAGGPTDTQYF. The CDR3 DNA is TGCGCCAGCAGCTTTGCTGGCGGACCCACAGATACGCAGTATTTT.